Detailed here is one T cell receptor beta chain. Its antigen is not known. One junction end does not reproduce the germline sequence, and a read error may be involved. This entry belongs to a study of tumor-infiltrating lymphocytes in primary liver carcinoma. This CDR3 comprises 15 residues. A primer matching the constant region was used to make TCR beta cDNA from 500 to 650 ng of total RNA. Libraries covering TCR beta were generated through three nested multiplex PCR rounds (using a slightly modified ARM-PCR). The first two PCR rounds used TRBV1-TRBV30 forward primers with a C-beta reverse primer, 9 to 10 cycles each. MiXCR, applied by TCRdb to the multiplex PCR reads, yields one record per CDR3 protein. This table has more than 30,000 distinct CDR3 sequences, 75% to 85% appearing once. Study-wide results and limits: Relative to blood, tumors carried a significantly larger fraction of the repertoire in their top 250 clones (p = 0.039).

The source material, roughly 18-31 mg of unsorted bulk tissue, was used to co-extract RNA and DNA. Surgical resection was used to treat these primary liver carcinoma patients. The TCR comes from a middle-aged man with primary liver carcinoma and hepatitis B virus infection. Specimen: liver tumor tissue from sampling region 5. Indicated subset: tumor region T5, tumor centre. V usage is TRBV12-3 or TRBV12-4 and J usage is TRBJ2-5, with 7 bases that match TRBD2. The CDR3 bases are TGTGCCGGCAGGGAGGGTACCGGGGACCAAGAGACCCAGTACTTC. As protein: CAGREGTGDQETQYF.